This T cell receptor beta chain was sequenced in a study of blood T cell repertoires in COVID-19. Study as a whole: Acute and convalescent COVID-19 specimens originated in the United States, Italy and Spain. T cells, B-cell-depleted T cells, or PBMCs provided the cDNA or gDNA that served as material.

Germline V lookup: CDR1 SNHLY, CDR2 FYNNEI. This CDR3 has 18 amino acids. V was trimmed by 7 bases and J by 3 bases, leaving 28 bases between them. In the source study's methods: Scientists estimated how many nucleated cells there were by amplifying reference gene primers. Method: immunoSEQ multiplex PCR; TCRdb's copy keeps in-frame clones and lacks some. That table gives V, J and clone size, and the DNA gave D and trimming. The data hold under 200,000 clones, with around 82% observed a single time. This clone was detected a few times. The sequencing input was peripheral blood. The sequence was obtained from a woman aged 70-85 years who had recovered from COVID-19. The chain recombines TRBV2 with TRBJ2-7; possible D gene TRBD2, 6 bases. The CDR3 DNA reads TGTGCCAGCATTAGGCGCGACGCAAGCGTTCGGGGGATCTACGAGCAGTACTTC. Translated, it gives CASIRRDASVRGIYEQYF.